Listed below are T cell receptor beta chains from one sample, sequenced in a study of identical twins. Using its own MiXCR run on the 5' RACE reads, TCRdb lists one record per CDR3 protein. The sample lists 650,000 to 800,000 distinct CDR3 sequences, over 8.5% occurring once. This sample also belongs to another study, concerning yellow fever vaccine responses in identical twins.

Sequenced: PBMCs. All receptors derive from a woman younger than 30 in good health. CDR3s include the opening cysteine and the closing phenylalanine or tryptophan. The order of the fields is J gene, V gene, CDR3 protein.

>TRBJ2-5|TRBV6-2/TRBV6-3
CASGQTGETQYF
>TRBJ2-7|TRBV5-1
CASSPGAVYYEQYF
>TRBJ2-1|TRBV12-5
CASGFEVGGGAKQFF
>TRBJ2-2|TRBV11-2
CASSLVGQGYTGELFF
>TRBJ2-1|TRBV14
CASSQEPGLAGGDEQFF
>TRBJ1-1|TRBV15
CATSRDRLKNTEAFF
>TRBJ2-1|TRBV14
CASSHQAGVPYNEQFF
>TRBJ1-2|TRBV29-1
CSVHLPGGNGYTF
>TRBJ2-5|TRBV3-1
CASSQEASGGEETQYF
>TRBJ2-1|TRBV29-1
CSVELLAGGNEQFF
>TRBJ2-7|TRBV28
CASSFRAFYEQYF
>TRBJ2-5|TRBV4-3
CASSQDKGPGETQYF
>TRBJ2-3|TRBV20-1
CSARARGSSTDTQYF
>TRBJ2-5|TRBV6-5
CASSRSGETQYF
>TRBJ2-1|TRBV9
CASSVVGVWNEQFF
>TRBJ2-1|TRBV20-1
CSAPGLADYNEQFF
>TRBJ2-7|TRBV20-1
CSAFPLLAGAYEQYF
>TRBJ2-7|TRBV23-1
CASSRGQGRPYEQYF
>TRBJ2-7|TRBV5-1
CASSGLLAGGTYEQYF
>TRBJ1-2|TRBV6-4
CASSDEGALGYGYTF
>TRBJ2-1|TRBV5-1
CASRESVGEQFF
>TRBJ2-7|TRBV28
CASSFPGLFDYEQYF
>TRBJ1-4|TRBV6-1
CASKGPGQGEEKLFF
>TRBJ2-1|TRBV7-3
CASSFDVSSYNEQFF
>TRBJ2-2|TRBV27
CASRRTTVNGELFF
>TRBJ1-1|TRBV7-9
CASSLTTGDTEAFF
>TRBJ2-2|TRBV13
CASSLEDTGELFF
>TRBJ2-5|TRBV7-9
CASSLERTGTLQETQYF
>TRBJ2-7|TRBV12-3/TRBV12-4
CASTNDGVAYEQYF
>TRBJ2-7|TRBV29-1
CSGQGESEQYF
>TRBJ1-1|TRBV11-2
CASSLDQWRFGAEAFF
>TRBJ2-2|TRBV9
CASSKITGAGELFF
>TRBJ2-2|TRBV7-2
CASSLAQLNTGELFF
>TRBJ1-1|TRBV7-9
CATPLGSTEAFF
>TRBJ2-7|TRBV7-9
CASRPWDLYYEQYF
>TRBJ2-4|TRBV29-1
CSVVGTADIQYF
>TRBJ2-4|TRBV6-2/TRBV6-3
CASSYEAKNIQYF
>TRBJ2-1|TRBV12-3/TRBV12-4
CASTLRGLKGAYNEQFF
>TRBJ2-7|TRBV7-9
CASSSGHSSSYEQYF
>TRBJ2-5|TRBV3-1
CASRQQGNQETQYF
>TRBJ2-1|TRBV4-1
CASSQAPGGRTSYNEQFF
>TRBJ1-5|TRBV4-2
CASSQDGVGGNDQPQHF
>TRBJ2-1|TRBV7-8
CASSFTGGLATGAFYNEQFF
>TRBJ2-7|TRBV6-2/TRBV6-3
CASSYSAPYEQYF
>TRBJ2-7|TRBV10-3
CAISESRGTGGREQYF
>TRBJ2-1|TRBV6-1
CASSELWTSGRLDEQFF
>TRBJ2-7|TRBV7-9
CASSFDRGAYEQYF
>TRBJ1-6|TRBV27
CASRGTYNSPLHF
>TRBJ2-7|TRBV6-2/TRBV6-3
CASSTRTSGINYEQYF
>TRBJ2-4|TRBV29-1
CSGVWTGGNIQYF
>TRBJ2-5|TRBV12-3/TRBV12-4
CASSLAGGLAVIETQYF
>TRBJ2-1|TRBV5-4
CASSLEALGAGTSLNEQFF
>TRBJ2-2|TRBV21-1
CASSKCSSGNTGELFF
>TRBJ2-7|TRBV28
CASTGRLPYEQYF
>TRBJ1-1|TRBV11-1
CASSIGKGTSLKNTEAFF